A selection of T cell receptor beta chains follows, all from one sample in a study of PD-L1 blockade in urothelial cancer. TCRdb's copy holds only in-frame clones and misses some; the assay was immunoSEQ multiplex PCR. The repertoire holds roughly 120,000 clones, with around 93% as singletons. The sample was PBMCs, taken around atezolizumab (anti-PD-L1) treatment. The receptors were sampled from a man in his sixties with urothelial cancer. The CDR3 runs from the conserved cysteine through the conserved F or W. D genes are given only for firm matches. Size tells how often a clone was seen (once, few, many) or the class of an expanded clone, and some rows leave it out.

d_gene	j_gene	abundance	v_gene	CDR3nt	CDR3aa
.	TRBJ1-6	once	TRBV7-2	TGTGCCAGCAGCAGACAGACAGGAATTAATTCACCCCTCCACTTT	CASSRQTGINSPLHF
.	TRBJ1-2	once	TRBV7-2	TGTGCCAGCGCCCTCCAGCGGCACGGCTACACCTTC	CASALQRHGYTF
.	TRBJ2-2	.	TRBV4-2	TGTGCCAGCAGCCAAGTGGCGGGAATAAACACCGGGGAGCTGTTTTTT	CASSQVAGINTGELFF
TRBD2	TRBJ2-2	.	TRBV5-1	TGCGCCAGCAGCTGGACTAGCGGGGCTACCGGGGAGCTGTTTTTT	CASSWTSGATGELFF
TRBD2	TRBJ2-1	once	TRBV7-2	TGTGCCAGCAGCCCTAGCGGGGGCCCGTACAATGAGCAGTTCTTC	CASSPSGGPYNEQFF
.	TRBJ2-1	once	TRBV1	TGCACCAGCAGCCTGAGTCGGTTGGCGGGAGGGCCGAGCAATGAGCAGTTCTTC	CTSSLSRLAGGPSNEQFF
TRBD2	TRBJ2-5	.	TRBV5-6	TGTGCCAGCAGCTTGCCTAGCGGGAGGGCGGTTGAGACCCAGTACTTC	CASSLPSGRAVETQYF
.	TRBJ1-4	.	TRBV6-5	TGTGCCAGCAGTAACCGGGGTAATGAAAAACTGTTTTTT	CASSNRGNEKLFF
.	TRBJ1-6	.	TRBV10-3	TGTGCCATCAGTGAGTTGCGCAGGTCGGAGGAATCACCCCTCCACTTT	CAISELRRSEESPLHF
TRBD1	TRBJ1-4	.	TRBV7-9	TGTGCCAGCAGCCCGTTGGGACAGAATAATGAAAAACTGTTTTTT	CASSPLGQNNEKLFF
TRBD2	TRBJ2-7	.	TRBV9	TGTGCCAGCAGCGTATTTCCTCGGACTAGCGGGGGGGGAGCTGGGGACGAGCAGTACTTC	CASSVFPRTSGGGAGDEQYF
TRBD1	TRBJ2-7	.	TRBV18	TGTGCCAGCTCACGTAGAGACAGGGACTCCTACGAGCAGTACTTC	CASSRRDRDSYEQYF
.	TRBJ1-2	once	TRBV7-9	TGTGCCAGCAGCCTAGGCGGAGGTTATGGCTACACCTTC	CASSLGGGYGYTF
TRBD2	TRBJ2-3	once	TRBV28	TGTGCCAGCAGCACCAACTTTGGTCTCTTCCTCGGGAGGGCCGGAGATACGCAGTATTTT	CASSTNFGLFLGRAGDTQYF
.	TRBJ2-5	.	TRBV18	TGTGCCAGCTCACCCGGGTTGGGCCAAGAGACCCAGTACTTC	CASSPGLGQETQYF
TRBD1	TRBJ2-7	once	TRBV6-1	TGTGCCAGCAGTGGAGTGAAGGGGGCGGGTTACGAGCAGTACTTC	CASSGVKGAGYEQYF